The sequence of this TCR beta chain was determined in a study of OX40 agonist ivuxolimab in advanced cancers. Method: immunoSEQ multiplex PCR; TCRdb's copy keeps in-frame clones and lacks some. The table includes over 60,000 clones, around 80% detected once. V was pared by 3 bases and J by 7 bases, with 15 bases between. Germline loops: CDR1 LNHDA, CDR2 SQIVND (reference sequence). The CDR3 sequence is 14 residues long. This clone was observed a single time. This rearrangement joins TRBV19 to TRBJ1-1, with D uncertain. The source material was CD4+ or CD8+ T cells sorted from blood, sampled in a trial of the OX40 agonist ivuxolimab. This clonotype was sampled from an adult with an advanced solid tumor such as melanoma, head and neck, liver or kidney cancer. In DNA, the CDR3 is TGTGCCAGTAGTATCGTCCCCAACCCCCATGAAGCTTTCTTT. This codes for CASSIVPNPHEAFF. The full variable domain, with the rest looked up from reference TRBV19 and TRBJ1-1, is DGGITQSPKYLFRKEGQNVTLSCEQNLNHDAMYWYRQDPGQGLRLIYYSQIVNDFQKGDIAEGYSVSREKKESFPLTVTSAQKNPTAFYLCASSIVPNPHEAFFGQGTRLTVV.